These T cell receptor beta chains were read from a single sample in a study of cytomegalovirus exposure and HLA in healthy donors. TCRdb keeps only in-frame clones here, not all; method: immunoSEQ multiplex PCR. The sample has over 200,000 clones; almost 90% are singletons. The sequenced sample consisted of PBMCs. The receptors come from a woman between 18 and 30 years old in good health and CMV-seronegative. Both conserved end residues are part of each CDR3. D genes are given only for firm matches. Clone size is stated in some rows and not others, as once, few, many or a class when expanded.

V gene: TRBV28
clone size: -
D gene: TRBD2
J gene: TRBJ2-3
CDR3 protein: CASSLPLAGGRAQYF
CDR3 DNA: TGTGCCAGCAGTTTGCCATTAGCGGGAGGGAGGGCGCAGTATTTT

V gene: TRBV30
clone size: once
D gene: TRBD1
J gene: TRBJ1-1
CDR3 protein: CAWGDRSNTEAFF
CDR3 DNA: TGTGCCTGGGGGGACAGATCGAACACTGAAGCTTTCTTT

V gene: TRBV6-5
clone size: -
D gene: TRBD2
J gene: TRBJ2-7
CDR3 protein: CASSYLTSGETYEQYF
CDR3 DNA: TGTGCCAGCAGTTACCTAACTAGCGGGGAAACCTACGAGCAGTACTTC

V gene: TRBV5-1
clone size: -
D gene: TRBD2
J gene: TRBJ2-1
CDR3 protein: CASSLTSGTSGRNEQFF
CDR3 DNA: TGCGCCAGCAGCTTGACCTCCGGGACTAGCGGAAGAAATGAGCAGTTCTTC

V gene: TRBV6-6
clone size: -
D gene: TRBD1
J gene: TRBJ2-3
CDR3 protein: CASSPTGTGTDTQYF
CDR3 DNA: TGTGCCAGCAGCCCAACCGGGACAGGCACAGATACGCAGTATTTT

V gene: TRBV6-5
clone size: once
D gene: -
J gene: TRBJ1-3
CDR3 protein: CASSRQPAGNTIYF
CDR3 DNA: TGTGCCAGCAGTCGACAGCCTGCTGGAAACACCATATATTTT

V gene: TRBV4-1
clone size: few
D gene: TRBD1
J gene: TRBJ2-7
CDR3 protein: CASSQVGTGVGRYF
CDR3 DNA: TGCGCCAGCAGCCAAGTTGGGACAGGGGTAGGTCGGTACTTC

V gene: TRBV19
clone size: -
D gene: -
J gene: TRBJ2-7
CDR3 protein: CASSTQKTAFYEQYF
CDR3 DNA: TGTGCCAGTAGTACCCAAAAGACAGCGTTCTACGAGCAGTACTTC

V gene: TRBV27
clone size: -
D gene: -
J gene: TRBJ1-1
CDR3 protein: CASSWARDTEAFF
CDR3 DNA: TGTGCCAGCAGCTGGGCGCGGGACACTGAAGCTTTCTTT

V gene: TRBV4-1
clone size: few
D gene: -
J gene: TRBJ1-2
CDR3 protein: CASSHSQNYGYTF
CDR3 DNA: TGCGCCAGCAGCCACTCCCAGAACTATGGCTACACCTTC

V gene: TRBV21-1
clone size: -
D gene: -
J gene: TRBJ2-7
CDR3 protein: CASRSEQVSTYEQYF
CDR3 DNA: TGTGCCAGCAGAAGTGAACAGGTGAGTACCTACGAGCAGTACTTC

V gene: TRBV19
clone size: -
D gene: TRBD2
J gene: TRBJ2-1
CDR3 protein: CASSSAYGGGYEQFF
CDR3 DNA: TGTGCCAGTAGTTCGGCTTACGGGGGAGGGTACGAGCAGTTCTTC

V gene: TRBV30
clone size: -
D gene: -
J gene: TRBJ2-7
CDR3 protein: CAWSVFGGIYEQYF
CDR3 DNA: TGTGCCTGGAGTGTTTTCGGGGGAATTTACGAGCAGTACTTC

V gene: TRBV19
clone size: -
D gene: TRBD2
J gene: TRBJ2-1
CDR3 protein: CASSIRTSGRYEQFF
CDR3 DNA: TGTGCCAGTAGTATACGGACTAGCGGGAGGTACGAGCAGTTCTTC

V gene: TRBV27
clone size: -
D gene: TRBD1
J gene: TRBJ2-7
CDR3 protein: CASSLGTGSYEQYF
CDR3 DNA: TGTGCCAGCAGTTTAGGGACAGGGAGTTACGAGCAGTACTTC

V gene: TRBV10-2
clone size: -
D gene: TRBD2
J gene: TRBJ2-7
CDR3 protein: CASSEPIAGPYEQYF
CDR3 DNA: TGCGCCAGCAGTGAGCCTATAGCGGGACCCTACGAGCAGTACTTC

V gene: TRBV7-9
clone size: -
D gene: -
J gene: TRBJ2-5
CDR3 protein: CASSPHQGTGETQYF
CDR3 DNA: TGTGCCAGCAGCCCCCACCAGGGGACGGGAGAGACCCAGTACTTC

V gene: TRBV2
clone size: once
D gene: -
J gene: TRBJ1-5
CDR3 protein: CATGQQYSNQPQHF
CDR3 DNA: TGTGCCACAGGACAGCAGTATAGCAATCAGCCCCAGCATTTT

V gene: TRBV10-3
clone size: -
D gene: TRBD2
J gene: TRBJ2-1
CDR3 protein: CAIGLAGGPNEQFF
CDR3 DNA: TGTGCCATCGGTCTAGCGGGAGGGCCGAATGAGCAGTTCTTC

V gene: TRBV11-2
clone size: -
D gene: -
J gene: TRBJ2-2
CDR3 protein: CASREGLLVTGELFF
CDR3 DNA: TGTGCCAGCAGGGAGGGACTTTTAGTCACCGGGGAGCTGTTTTTT

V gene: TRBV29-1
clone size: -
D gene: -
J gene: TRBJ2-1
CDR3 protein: CSVEDRGNPSQVYNEQFF
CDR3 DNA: TGCAGCGTTGAAGATCGTGGCAACCCATCTCAAGTCTACAATGAGCAGTTCTTC

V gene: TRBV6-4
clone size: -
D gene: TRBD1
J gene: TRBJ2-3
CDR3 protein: CASSDGGTGVTDTQYF
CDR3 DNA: TGTGCCAGCAGTGACGGAGGGACAGGGGTGACAGATACGCAGTATTTT

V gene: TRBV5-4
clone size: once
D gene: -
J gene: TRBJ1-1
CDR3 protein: CASSQQGGGTEAFF
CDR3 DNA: TGTGCCAGCAGCCAACAGGGCGGAGGCACTGAAGCTTTCTTT

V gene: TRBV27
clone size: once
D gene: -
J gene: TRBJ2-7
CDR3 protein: CASSQASVLEQYF
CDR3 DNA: TGTGCCAGCAGTCAAGCCTCGGTCCTCGAGCAGTACTTC

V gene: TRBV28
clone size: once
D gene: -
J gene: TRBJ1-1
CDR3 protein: CASSTPTSGAFF
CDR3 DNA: TGTGCCAGCAGTACCCCCACATCGGGAGCTTTCTTT

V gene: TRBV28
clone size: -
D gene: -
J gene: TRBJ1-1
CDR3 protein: CASSPWEGRGKPEAFF
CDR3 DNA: TGTGCCAGCAGTCCTTGGGAGGGACGGGGAAAACCTGAAGCTTTCTTT

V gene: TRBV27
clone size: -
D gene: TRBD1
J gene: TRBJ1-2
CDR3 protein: CASLIPRTGLRDTGGPSNYGYTF
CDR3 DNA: TGTGCCAGCTTGATTCCGCGGACGGGACTCCGGGACACAGGGGGCCCTTCTAACTATGGCTACACCTTC

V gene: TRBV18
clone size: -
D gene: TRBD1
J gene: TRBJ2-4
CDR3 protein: CASSLLPRTGVSKNIQYF
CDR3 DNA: TGTGCCAGCTCTCTCCTACCGCGGACAGGGGTCTCCAAAAACATTCAGTACTTC

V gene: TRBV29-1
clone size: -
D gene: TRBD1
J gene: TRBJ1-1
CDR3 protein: CSARDRGEAFF
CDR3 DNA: TGCAGCGCCCGGGACAGGGGGGAAGCTTTCTTT

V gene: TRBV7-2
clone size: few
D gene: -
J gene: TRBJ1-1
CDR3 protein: CASSPRWTWMNTEAFF
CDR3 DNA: TGTGCCAGCAGCCCCCGTTGGACATGGATGAACACTGAAGCTTTCTTT

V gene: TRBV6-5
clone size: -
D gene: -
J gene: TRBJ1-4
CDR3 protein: CASSYRRALGEKLFF
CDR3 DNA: TGTGCCAGCAGTTACAGGAGGGCTTTGGGTGAAAAACTGTTTTTT

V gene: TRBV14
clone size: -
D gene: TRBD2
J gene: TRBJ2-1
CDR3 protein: CASSQALPGTSGDEQFF
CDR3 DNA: TGTGCCAGCAGCCAAGCCCTCCCCGGGACTAGTGGCGATGAGCAGTTCTTC

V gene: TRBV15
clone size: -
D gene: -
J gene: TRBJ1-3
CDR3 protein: CATSRTISASGNTIYF
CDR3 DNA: TGTGCCACCAGCAGAACTATTAGCGCCTCTGGAAACACCATATATTTT

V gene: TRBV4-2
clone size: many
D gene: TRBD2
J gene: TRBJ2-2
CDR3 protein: CASSQLAGDTGELFF
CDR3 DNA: TGTGCCAGCAGCCAACTAGCGGGAGACACCGGGGAGCTGTTTTTT

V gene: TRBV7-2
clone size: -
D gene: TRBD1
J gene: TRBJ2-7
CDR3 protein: CASSTDRGGEQYF
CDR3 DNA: TGTGCCAGCAGCACAGACAGGGGAGGCGAGCAGTACTTC

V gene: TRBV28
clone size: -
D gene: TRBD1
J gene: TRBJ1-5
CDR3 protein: CASSFRPGTGGRPQHF
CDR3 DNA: TGTGCCAGCAGTTTCCGACCTGGGACAGGTGGTAGGCCCCAGCATTTT

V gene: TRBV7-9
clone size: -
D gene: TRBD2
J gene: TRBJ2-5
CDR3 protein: CASSLGLAGAETQYF
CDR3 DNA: TGTGCCAGCAGCCTTGGACTAGCGGGAGCTGAGACCCAGTACTTC

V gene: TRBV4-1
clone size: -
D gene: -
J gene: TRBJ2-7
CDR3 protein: CASSQAASETYEQYF
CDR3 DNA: TGCGCCAGCAGCCAAGCGGCTAGCGAGACCTACGAGCAGTACTTC

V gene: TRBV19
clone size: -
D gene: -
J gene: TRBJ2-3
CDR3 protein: CASQRADTQYF
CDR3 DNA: TGTGCCAGCCAACGGGCAGATACGCAGTATTTT

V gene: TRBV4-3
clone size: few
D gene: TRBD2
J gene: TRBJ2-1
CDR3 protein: CASSQDPSGTYNEQFF
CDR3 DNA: TGCGCCAGCAGCCAAGATCCTAGCGGGACGTACAATGAGCAGTTCTTC

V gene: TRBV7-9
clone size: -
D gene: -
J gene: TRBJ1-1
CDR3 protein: CASSAKASPEAFF
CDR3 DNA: TGTGCCAGCAGCGCCAAAGCCTCTCCTGAAGCTTTCTTT

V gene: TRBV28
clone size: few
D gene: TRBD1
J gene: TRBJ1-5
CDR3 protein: CASSLGDSFNQPQHF
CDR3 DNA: TGTGCCAGCAGTTTAGGGGACAGCTTCAATCAGCCCCAGCATTTT

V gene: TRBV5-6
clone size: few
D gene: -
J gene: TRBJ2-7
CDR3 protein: CASSPDRRGEQYF
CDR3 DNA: TGTGCCAGCAGCCCTGACAGAAGGGGCGAGCAGTACTTC

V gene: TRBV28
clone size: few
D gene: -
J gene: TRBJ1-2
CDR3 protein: CASSSQGLHGYTF
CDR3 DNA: TGTGCCAGTTCATCCCAGGGTCTACATGGCTACACCTTC

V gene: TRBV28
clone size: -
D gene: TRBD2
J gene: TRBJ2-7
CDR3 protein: CASGEGLAGGEQYF
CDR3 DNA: TGTGCCAGCGGGGAGGGACTAGCGGGAGGCGAGCAGTACTTC

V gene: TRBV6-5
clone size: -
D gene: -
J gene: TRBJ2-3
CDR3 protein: CASSRDSNTQYF
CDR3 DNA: TGTGCCAGCAGTCGGGACTCCAATACGCAGTATTTT

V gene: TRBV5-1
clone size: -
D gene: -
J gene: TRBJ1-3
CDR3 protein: CASSLVAGRGGNTIYF
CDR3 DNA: TGCGCCAGCAGCTTGGTTGCAGGACGGGGTGGAAACACCATATATTTT

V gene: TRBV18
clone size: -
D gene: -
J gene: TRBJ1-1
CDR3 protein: CASSPLEGGARNTEAFF
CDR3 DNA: TGTGCCAGCTCACCCCTGGAGGGCGGGGCTCGGAACACTGAAGCTTTCTTT

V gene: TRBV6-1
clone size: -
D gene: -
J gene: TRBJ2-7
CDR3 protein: CASGVTVKSSYEQYF
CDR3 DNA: TGTGCCAGCGGAGTAACGGTAAAGAGCTCCTACGAGCAGTACTTC

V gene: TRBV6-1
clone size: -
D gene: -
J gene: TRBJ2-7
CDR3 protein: CASRPTRIYEQYF
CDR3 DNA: TGTGCCAGCAGACCGACTAGAATCTACGAGCAGTACTTC

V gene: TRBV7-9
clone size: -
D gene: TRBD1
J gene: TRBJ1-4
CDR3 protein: CASSMTGQGNEKLFF
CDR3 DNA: TGTGCCAGCAGCATGACGGGACAGGGTAATGAAAAACTGTTTTTT

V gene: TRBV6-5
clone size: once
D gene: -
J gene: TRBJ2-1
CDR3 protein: CASTGLLGNEQFF
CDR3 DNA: TGTGCCAGCACCGGACTCCTAGGGAATGAGCAGTTCTTC

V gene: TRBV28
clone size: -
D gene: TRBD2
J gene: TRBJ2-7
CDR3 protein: CASSPPVRDYRYEQYF
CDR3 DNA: TGTGCCAGCAGTCCCCCGGTCCGGGACTACCGCTACGAGCAGTACTTC

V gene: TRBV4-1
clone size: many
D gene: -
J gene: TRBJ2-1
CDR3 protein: CASSQDLEAYNEQFF
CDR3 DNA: TGCGCCAGCAGCCAAGACCTAGAGGCCTACAATGAGCAGTTCTTC

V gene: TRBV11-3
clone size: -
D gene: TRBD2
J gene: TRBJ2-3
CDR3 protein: CASSRGSSGSSTDTQYF
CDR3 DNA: TGTGCCAGCAGCCGGGGATCTAGCGGGAGTAGCACAGATACGCAGTATTTT

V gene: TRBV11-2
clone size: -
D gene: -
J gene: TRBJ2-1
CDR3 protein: CASSLDIGELNEQFF
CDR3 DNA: TGTGCCAGCAGCTTAGATATCGGGGAGTTGAATGAGCAGTTCTTC

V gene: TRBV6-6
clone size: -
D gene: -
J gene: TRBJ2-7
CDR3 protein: CASRNRVASYEQYF
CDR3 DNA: TGTGCCAGCAGAAACAGGGTGGCCTCCTACGAGCAGTACTTC

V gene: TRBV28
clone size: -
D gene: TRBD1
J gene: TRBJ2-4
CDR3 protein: CASSQPGQGGNIQYF
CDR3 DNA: TGTGCCAGCAGCCAGCCGGGACAGGGTGGGAACATTCAGTACTTC